These T cell receptor beta chains were read from a single sample in a study of blood T cell repertoires in COVID-19. Assay used: immunoSEQ multiplex PCR; TCRdb lists only in-frame clones, some missing. The sample consists of around 150,000 clones, approximately 86% of them appearing once. The sample consisted of peripheral blood. The receptors stem from a woman aged 60-75 years who had recovered from COVID-19. Both conserved end residues are part of each CDR3. A D gene is named only where the DNA matches it firmly. Some rows mark clone size as missing; the rest say once, few, many or name a class of expanded clone.

>TRBV3-1/TRBV3-2|TRBJ1-3|few|-
CASSPPAGGRGNTIYF
TGTGCCAGCAGCCCCCCGGCGGGGGGTCGTGGAAACACCATATATTTT
>TRBV5-1|TRBJ2-5|-|-
CASSTGHGETQYF
TGCGCCAGCAGCACCGGACACGGAGAGACCCAGTACTTC
>TRBV18|TRBJ2-3|-|-
CASSPTTGADTQYF
TGTGCCAGCTCACCTACGACAGGCGCAGATACGCAGTATTTT
>TRBV6-2/TRBV6-3|TRBJ1-1|-|TRBD1
CASSYRGLRNTEAFF
TGTGCCAGCAGTTACAGGGGGCTTCGGAACACTGAAGCTTTCTTT
>TRBV5-1|TRBJ2-3|-|-
CASSSSLRTDTQYF
TGCGCCAGCAGCTCCAGTCTTCGTACAGATACGCAGTATTTT
>TRBV5-5|TRBJ2-7|-|TRBD1
CASSLRQGREQYF
TGTGCCAGCAGCCTTCGACAGGGACGAGAGCAGTACTTC
>TRBV6-5|TRBJ1-1|-|-
CASRQGGNTEAFF
TGTGCCAGCAGGCAGGGTGGAAACACTGAAGCTTTCTTT
>TRBV3-1/TRBV3-2|TRBJ1-6|few|-
CASSPGGALYNSPLHF
TGTGCCAGCAGCCCCGGGGGGGCCCTCTATAATTCACCCCTCCACTTT
>TRBV29-1|TRBJ1-1|once|-
CSVEAVGSANTEAFF
TGCAGCGTTGAAGCGGTAGGCAGCGCAAACACTGAAGCTTTCTTT
>TRBV29-1|TRBJ1-3|-|-
CSVVAGLSGNTIYF
TGCAGCGTTGTTGCAGGGCTCTCTGGAAACACCATATATTTT
>TRBV28|TRBJ2-3|few|-
CASSWTDGKDTQYF
TGTGCCAGCAGTTGGACAGATGGAAAAGATACGCAGTATTTT
>TRBV7-9|TRBJ1-6|-|-
CASNRGDMGGSPLHF
TGTGCCAGCAACCGGGGGGACATGGGAGGCTCACCCCTCCACTTT
>TRBV27|TRBJ1-1|once|-
CASSLNRYGEAFF
TGTGCCAGCAGTTTGAATCGTTACGGTGAAGCTTTCTTT
>TRBV5-8|TRBJ1-2|-|-
CASSLVGREGYTF
TGTGCCAGCAGCTTGGTCGGCAGGGAAGGGTACACCTTC
>TRBV4-1|TRBJ2-3|-|TRBD2
CASSQKIPGLAGGQADTQYF
TGCGCCAGCAGCCAAAAGATTCCGGGACTAGCGGGGGGGCAGGCAGATACGCAGTATTTT
>TRBV29-1|TRBJ1-1|-|-
CSVLTRVALNTEAFF
TGCAGCGTCCTCACCCGGGTGGCCTTGAACACTGAAGCTTTCTTT
>TRBV7-2|TRBJ1-1|-|-
CASSPMPGNTEAFF
TGTGCCAGCAGCCCCATGCCCGGGAACACTGAAGCTTTCTTT
>TRBV24-1|TRBJ2-6|once|-
CATSDHRRGGSGANVLTF
TGTGCCACCAGTGACCACCGGAGGGGCGGGTCTGGGGCCAACGTCCTGACTTTC
>TRBV5-4|TRBJ1-6|-|-
CASSLGVESPLHF
TGTGCCAGCAGCTTGGGTGTGGAGTCACCCCTCCACTTT
>TRBV5-6|TRBJ2-5|few|-
CASNPSLAGQRETQYF
TGTGCCAGCAATCCCTCACTGGCAGGGCAGAGGGAGACCCAGTACTTC
>TRBV5-1|TRBJ1-5|-|TRBD1
CASSPGFGTGGLNQPQHF
TGCGCCAGCAGCCCGGGATTCGGGACAGGGGGCCTCAATCAGCCCCAGCATTTT
>TRBV9|TRBJ2-6|-|TRBD1
CASSVTPRGSGANVLTF
TGTGCCAGCAGCGTAACCCCCAGGGGGTCTGGGGCCAACGTCCTGACTTTC
>TRBV7-9|TRBJ1-6|-|-
CASSSGGYNSPLHF
TGTGCCAGCAGCTCCGGGGGGTATAATTCACCCCTCCACTTT
>TRBV27|TRBJ1-1|-|TRBD1
CASSSIWQGARSTEAFF
TGTGCCAGCAGTTCCATATGGCAGGGGGCGCGGAGCACTGAAGCTTTCTTT
>TRBV28|TRBJ1-5|once|-
CASSTSRGWGVQPQHF
TGTGCCAGCAGTACCTCAAGGGGTTGGGGGGTTCAGCCCCAGCATTTT
>TRBV7-3|TRBJ2-5|-|TRBD2
CASSQGLAGETQYF
TGTGCCAGCAGCCAGGGACTAGCTGGGGAGACCCAGTACTTC
>TRBV24-1|TRBJ2-5|-|-
CATSDPSHQGWETQYF
TGTGCCACCAGTGATCCTAGCCATCAAGGGTGGGAGACCCAGTACTTC
>TRBV4-3|TRBJ1-5|-|-
CASSQSRAGNQPQHF
TGCGCCAGCAGCCAATCCAGGGCGGGCAATCAGCCCCAGCATTTT
>TRBV28|TRBJ1-2|-|-
CASSLRGGTNYGYTF
TGTGCCAGCAGTTTGAGGGGGGGGACTAACTATGGCTACACCTTC
>TRBV4-1|TRBJ1-1|-|-
CASSQESLSHPGNTEAFF
TGCGCCAGCAGCCAAGAATCGTTAAGCCACCCAGGGAACACTGAAGCTTTCTTT
>TRBV12-3/TRBV12-4|TRBJ1-2|-|TRBD1
CAGRQGNNYGYTF
TGTGCCGGCCGACAGGGTAACAACTATGGCTACACCTTC
>TRBV2|TRBJ2-7|-|TRBD2
CASRRGGRYEQYF
TGTGCCAGCAGGCGGGGGGGCCGGTACGAGCAGTACTTC
>TRBV7-3|TRBJ2-7|-|TRBD1
CASSRTGGAGYEQYF
TGTGCCAGCAGCAGAACAGGGGGAGCAGGCTACGAGCAGTACTTC
>TRBV5-1|TRBJ1-2|-|-
CASSLQGGTNYGYTF
TGCGCCAGCAGCTTACAAGGAGGCACTAACTATGGCTACACCTTC
>TRBV27|TRBJ2-3|-|TRBD1
CASSRQGARTDTQYF
TGTGCCAGCAGTCGACAGGGGGCGCGCACAGATACGCAGTATTTT
>TRBV19|TRBJ1-5|-|TRBD1
CASSRDRGSNQPQHF
TGTGCCAGTAGTCGGGACAGGGGAAGCAATCAGCCCCAGCATTTT
>TRBV5-1|TRBJ1-6|-|-
CASSLDGGSPLHF
TGCGCCAGCAGCTTGGATGGAGGTTCACCCCTCCACTTT
>TRBV13|TRBJ1-6|-|-
CASSLFGRGDSPLHF
TGTGCCAGCAGCTTATTCGGACGGGGAGATTCACCCCTCCACTTT
>TRBV7-9|TRBJ1-6|-|-
CASIAQGSGSPLHF
TGTGCCAGCATAGCGCAGGGGTCAGGGTCACCCCTCCACTTT
>TRBV11-2|TRBJ2-1|-|TRBD2
CASSLDGGGYNEQFF
TGTGCCAGCAGCTTAGATGGGGGGGGATACAATGAGCAGTTCTTC
>TRBV5-1|TRBJ2-7|-|TRBD1
CASSGDPLPGQGEEQYF
TGCGCCAGCAGCGGGGACCCTCTCCCGGGACAGGGGGAAGAGCAGTACTTC
>TRBV4-3|TRBJ2-3|-|TRBD2
CASSQEGGTSRTDTQYF
TGCGCCAGCAGCCAAGAGGGGGGGACTAGTCGCACAGATACGCAGTATTTT
>TRBV29-1|TRBJ1-3|-|-
CSVARGTSGNTIYF
TGCAGCGTTGCGCGGGGGACCTCTGGAAACACCATATATTTT
>TRBV11-2|TRBJ2-3|-|TRBD1
CASSLGWGQTTDTQYF
TGTGCCAGCAGCTTAGGTTGGGGACAGACCACAGATACGCAGTATTTT